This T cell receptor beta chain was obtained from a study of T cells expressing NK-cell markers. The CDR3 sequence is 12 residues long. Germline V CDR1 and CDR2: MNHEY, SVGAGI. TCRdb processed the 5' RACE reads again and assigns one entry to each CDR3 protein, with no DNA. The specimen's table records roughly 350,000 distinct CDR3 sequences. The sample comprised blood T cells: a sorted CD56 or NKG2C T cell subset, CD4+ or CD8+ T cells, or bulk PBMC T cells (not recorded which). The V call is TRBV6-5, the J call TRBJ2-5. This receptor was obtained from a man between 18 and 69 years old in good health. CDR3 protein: CASSRQQETQYF.